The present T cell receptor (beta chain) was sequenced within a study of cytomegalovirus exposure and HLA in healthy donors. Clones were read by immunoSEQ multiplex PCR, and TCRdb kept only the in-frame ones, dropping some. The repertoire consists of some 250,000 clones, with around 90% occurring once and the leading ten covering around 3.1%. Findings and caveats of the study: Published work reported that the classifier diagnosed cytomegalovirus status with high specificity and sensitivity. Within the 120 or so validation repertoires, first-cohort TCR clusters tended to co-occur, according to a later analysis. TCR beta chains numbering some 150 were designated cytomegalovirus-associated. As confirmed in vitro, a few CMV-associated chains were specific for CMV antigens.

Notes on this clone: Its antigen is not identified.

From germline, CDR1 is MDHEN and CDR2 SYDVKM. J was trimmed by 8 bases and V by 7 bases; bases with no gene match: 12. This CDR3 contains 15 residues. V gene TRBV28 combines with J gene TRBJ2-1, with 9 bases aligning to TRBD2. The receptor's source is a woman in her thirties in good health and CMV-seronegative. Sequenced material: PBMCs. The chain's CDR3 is CASKGSGSRDYEQFF. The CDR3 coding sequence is TGTGCCAGCAAGGGTAGCGGGAGTCGCGACTATGAGCAGTTCTTC.